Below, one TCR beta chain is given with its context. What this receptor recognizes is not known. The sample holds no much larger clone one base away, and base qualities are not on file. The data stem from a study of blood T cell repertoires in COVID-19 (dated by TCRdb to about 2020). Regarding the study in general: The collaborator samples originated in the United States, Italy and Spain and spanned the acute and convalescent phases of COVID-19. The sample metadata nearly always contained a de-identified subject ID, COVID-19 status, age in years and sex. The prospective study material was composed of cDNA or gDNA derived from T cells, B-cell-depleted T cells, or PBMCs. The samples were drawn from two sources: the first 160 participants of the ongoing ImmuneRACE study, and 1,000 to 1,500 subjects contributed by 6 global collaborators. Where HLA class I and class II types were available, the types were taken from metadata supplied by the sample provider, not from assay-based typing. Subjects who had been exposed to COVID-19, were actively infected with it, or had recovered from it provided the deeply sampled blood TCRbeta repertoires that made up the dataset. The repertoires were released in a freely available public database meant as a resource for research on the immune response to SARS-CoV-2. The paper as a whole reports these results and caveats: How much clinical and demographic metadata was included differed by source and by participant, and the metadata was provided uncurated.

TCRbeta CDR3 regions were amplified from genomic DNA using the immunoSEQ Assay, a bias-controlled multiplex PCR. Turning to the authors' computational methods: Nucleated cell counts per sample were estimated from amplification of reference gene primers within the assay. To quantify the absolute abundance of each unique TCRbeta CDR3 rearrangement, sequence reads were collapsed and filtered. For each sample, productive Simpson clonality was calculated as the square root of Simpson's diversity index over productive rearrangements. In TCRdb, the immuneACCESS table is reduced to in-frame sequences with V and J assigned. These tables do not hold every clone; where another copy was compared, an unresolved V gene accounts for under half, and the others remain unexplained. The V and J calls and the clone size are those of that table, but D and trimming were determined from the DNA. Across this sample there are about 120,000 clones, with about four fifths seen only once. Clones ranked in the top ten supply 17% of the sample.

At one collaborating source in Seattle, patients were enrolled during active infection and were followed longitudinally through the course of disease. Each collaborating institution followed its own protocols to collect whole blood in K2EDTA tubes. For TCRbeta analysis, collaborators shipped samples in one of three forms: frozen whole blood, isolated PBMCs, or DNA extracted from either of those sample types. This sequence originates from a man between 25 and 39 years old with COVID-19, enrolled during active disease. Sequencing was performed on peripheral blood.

The CDR3 has the sequence CASSKPQGARGLFF. The DNA sequence is given as TGTGCCAGCAGCAAACCTCAGGGGGCTAGAGGGCTGTTTTTT. The rearranged segments are TRBV21-1 and TRBJ2-2; TRBD1 was called by the table and not checked on the DNA. TRBV21-1 is designated a pseudogene. From its cysteine to its phenylalanine, the CDR3 spans 14 amino acids. The CDR3 DNA has 42 bases and is translated from base 1.